The 8 T cell receptor beta chains in this list originate from one sample, sequenced in a study of shared clonotypes between healthy human individuals. Clones were read by immunoSEQ multiplex PCR, and TCRdb kept only the in-frame ones, dropping some. The sample has nearly 1 million clones; about 80% are singletons. The sequenced material came from memory CD4+ T cells sorted from blood. Subset described: CD45RA-negative fraction. The receptors were gathered from a man aged 18 to 29 in good health.

As regards this clone: The same CDR3 can be traced to other DNA sequences in this sample. The genes are TRBV11-2 and TRBJ1-3; tentative D call: TRBD1 (5 bases). The CDR3 consists of 16 residues. Germline values: CDR1 SGHAT, CDR2 FQNNGV. V was cut by 0 bases and J by 0 bases, with 9 bases left in between. The chain's CDR3 is CASSLDGGSSGNTIYF. The CDR3 DNA follows: TGTGCCAGCAGCTTAGATGGGGGGAGCTCTGGAAACACCATATATTTT.

The chain is built from TRBV30 and TRBJ2-3, with D possibly matching TRBD2 (6 bases). V was pared by 1 base and J by 2 bases, with 13 bases between. Per germline, CDR1 GTSNPN and CDR2 SVGIG (reference sequence). The CDR3 contains 15 residues. The DNA for the CDR3 is TGTGCCTGGAGTGGCCTAGCGACAAACACAGATACGCAGTATTTT. Its protein product is CAWSGLATNTDTQYF.

This sequence joins TRBV7-2 and TRBJ2-1, with D possibly TRBD2 on 6 matching bases. The CDR3 has 15 residues. Deletions cut 5 bases from V and 9 bases from J, with 20 bases between. The germline V gene encodes CDR1 SGHTA and CDR2 FQGNSA. CDR3 loop: CASSPMTRGPGEQFF. CDR3 bases: TGTGCCAGCAGCCCAATGACTAGGGGTCCGGGTGAGCAGTTCTTC. Full variable domain (remainder filled in from reference TRBV7-2 and TRBJ2-1): GAGVSQSPSNKVTEKGKDVELRCDPISGHTALYWYRQSLGQGLEFLIYFQGNSAPDKSGLPSDRFSAERTGGSVSTLTIQRTQQEDSAVYLCASSPMTRGPGEQFFGPGTRLTVL.

The chain is built from TRBV28 and TRBJ2-5; no reliable D call. Germline assignment: CDR1 MDHEN and CDR2 SYDVKM. Trimming took 2 bases from V and 0 from J, leaving 7 bases between them. CDR3 size: 14 residues. CDR3 DNA sequence: TGTGCCAGCAGTTTACTAGGGAACCAAGAGACCCAGTACTTC. Protein: CASSLLGNQETQYF. Supplemented by reference TRBV28 and TRBJ2-5, the full variable domain reads DVKVTQSSRYLVKRTGEKVFLECVQDMDHENMFWYRQDPGLGLRLIYFSYDVKMKEKGDIPEGYSVSREKKERFSLILESASTNQTSMYLCASSLLGNQETQYFGPGTRLLVL.

CDR3 nucleotides: TGCGCCAGCAGCCCCAAGGCGGGAGAAGTCAATGAGCAGTTCTTC. Its translation: CASSPKAGEVNEQFF. This chain connects TRBV5-1 to TRBJ2-1, with 7 nucleotides matching TRBD2. Germline CDR1 and CDR2: SGHRS and YFSETQ. V dropped 4 bases and J dropped 6; count of bases not matched to a gene: 10. The CDR3 is 15 amino acids.

The chain couples TRBV6-5 to TRBJ2-5; D possibly corresponds to TRBD2 (6 bases). The CDR3 has 14 amino acids. Germline V gene data show CDR1 as MNHEY and CDR2 as SVGAGI. Trimming stripped 5 bases from V and 9 bases from J, with 19 bases between. CDR3 nucleotide sequence: TGTGCCAGCAGTCTGGACTGGGATAGGGAGGCCCAGTACTTC. This translates into CASSLDWDREAQYF.

The DNA of the CDR3 is TGTGCCAGCAGCCTGGGTTCTTTCACAGATACGCAGTATTTT. Translation gives CASSLGSFTDTQYF. This chain uses TRBV6-5 with TRBJ2-3; no reliable D call. Germline V lookup: CDR1 MNHEY, CDR2 SVGAGI. The V gene lost 6 bases and the J gene lost 2 bases, with 12 bases spanning the gap. This CDR3 has 14 residues.

This CDR3 is CASSLGTSGRPQETQYF. The DNA of the CDR3 is TGTGCCAGCAGCTTGGGGACTAGCGGGCGGCCTCAAGAGACCCAGTACTTC. This sequence joins TRBV5-4 and TRBJ2-5; 11 bases map to TRBD2. The germline CDR1 and CDR2 sequences are SGHNT and YYREEE (reference sequence). The ends lost 0 bases at V and 2 bases at J; junction bases unmatched: 6. This CDR3 contains 17 residues.